One and the same sample provided the 30 T cell receptor beta chains below, sequenced in a study of graft-versus-host responses after intestinal transplantation. Assay used: immunoSEQ multiplex PCR; TCRdb lists only in-frame clones, some missing. Of about 97,000 clones in the sample, 80% to 95% were seen once. The antigens of these receptors remain unknown. The starting material was unstimulated CD8+ T cells sorted from spleen or lymph node cells, obtained before transplant. Receptors were obtained from a human donor who was the organ donor for an intestinal transplant.

The V and J genes are TRBV28 and TRBJ2-3, with TRBD2 matching over 8 bases. Losses at the gene ends were 2 bases for V and 2 bases for J; bases not matched to a gene: 3. Germline V CDR1 and CDR2: MDHEN, SYDVKM. This CDR3 spans 15 amino acids. CDR3: CASSLRGGATDTQYF. CDR3 DNA sequence: TGTGCCAGCAGTTTACGGGGGGGGGCCACAGATACGCAGTATTTT.

The chain combines TRBV5-6 with TRBJ2-5, with D possibly matching TRBD2 (5 bases). CDR3 size: 19 residues. In germline, CDR1 is SGHDT, CDR2 YYEEEE. V dropped 0 bases and J dropped 0 bases, with 21 bases sitting between them. The CDR3: CASSLGLLNLAGYQETQYF. In DNA, the CDR3 is TGTGCCAGCAGCTTGGGACTCCTGAATCTGGCGGGCTACCAAGAGACCCAGTACTTC.

V is TRBV10-1 and J is TRBJ2-5, with D perhaps TRBD1 (5 bases). This CDR3 is built from 17 residues. Deletions cut 2 bases from V and 5 bases from J, with 21 bases between. Germline assignment: CDR1 WNHNN and CDR2 SYGVQD (reference sequence). DNA for the CDR3: TGCGCCAGCAGTGAGGGGGCCCGGGCCGAAGGGATGGAGACCCAGTACTTC. This gives the protein CASSEGARAEGMETQYF.

This sequence joins TRBV6-1 and TRBJ1-6, with 10 nucleotides matching TRBD1. Trimming at V came to 1 base and at J to 1 base, leaving 4 bases not matched to a gene. The CDR3 has 18 residues. Germline lookup yields CDR1 MNHNS and CDR2 SASEGT. CDR3: CASSEDRDRGSYNSPLHF. In nucleotides, the CDR3 is TGTGCCAGCAGTGAAGATCGGGACAGGGGATCCTATAATTCACCCCTCCACTTT.

The chain recombines TRBV4-1 with TRBJ2-1, with TRBD2 identical over 11 bases. V lost 3 bases to trimming and J lost 8 bases; unmatched junction nucleotides: 18. CDR1 is MGHRA and CDR2 is YSYEKL in the germline V gene. The CDR3 covers 19 residues. The CDR3 reads CASSHPGLAGPHGPHEQFF. DNA of the CDR3: TGCGCCAGCAGCCACCCCGGACTAGCGGGCCCCCACGGGCCCCATGAGCAGTTCTTC.

This clone was counted only a few times. This sequence joins TRBV4-2 and TRBJ1-6; 9 nucleotides line up with TRBD1. V lost 0 bases, J lost 3 bases, and 6 bases stayed unmatched. The CDR3 runs 18 residues. Germline loops: CDR1 LGHNA, CDR2 YNFKEQ. CDR3: CASSQDRDRAYYNSPLHF. CDR3 sequence (DNA): TGTGCCAGCAGCCAAGATCGGGACAGGGCGTACTATAATTCACCCCTCCACTTT.

This chain connects TRBV10-2 to TRBJ2-5; 10 nucleotides line up with TRBD2. Germline V gene data show CDR1 as WSHSY and CDR2 as SAAADI. The V and J ends lost 10 bases and 5 bases, in that order; junction bases with no gene match: 4. The CDR3 extends over 12 amino acids. The CDR3: CATLTSGETQYF. The CDR3 DNA follows: TGCGCCACCCTGACTAGCGGGGAGACCCAGTACTTC.

In this sample, this clone turned up once. The chain carries TRBV21-1 and TRBJ2-7; TRBD2, the D gene given by the table, was not confirmed from the DNA. TRBV21-1 is annotated as a pseudogene. This CDR3 spans 17 amino acids. The CDR3 here is CASSKASGGPRGDEQYF. The CDR3 DNA sequence: TGTGCCAGCAGCAAAGCCTCGGGGGGGCCGAGGGGGGACGAGCAGTACTTC.

This sequence joins TRBV25-1 and TRBJ2-7; D is ambiguous. This CDR3 has 11 amino acids. Germline-derived CDR1 and CDR2 are MGHDK and SYGVNS. The germline V and J ends were trimmed by 3 bases and 5 bases, with 5 bases remaining between them. CDR3 coding DNA: TGTGCCAGCAGTGACAGGCACGAGCAGTACTTC. Protein product: CASSDRHEQYF.

The chain joins TRBV27 to TRBJ1-1; D is possibly TRBD1 (6 bases). Germline CDR1 reads MNHEY; CDR2 reads SMNVEV (reference sequence). The V and J ends lost 11 bases and 6 bases respectively, with 25 bases between them. The CDR3 has 15 amino acids. CDR3 amino acids: CAGEAIRGTISEAFF. The DNA of the CDR3 is TGTGCCGGAGAAGCAATAAGAGGGACAATCTCTGAAGCTTTCTTT.

The chain employs TRBV10-2 and TRBJ2-3; D unclear. Germline values: CDR1 WSHSY, CDR2 SAAADI. The CDR3 consists of 17 residues. V gave up 4 bases and J gave up 0 bases, with 17 bases separating them. For the CDR3, the DNA is TGCGCCAGCAGTGCCTCAGTAACCTTGGTGAGCACAGATACGCAGTATTTT. Amino acid sequence: CASSASVTLVSTDTQYF.

This chain joins TRBV25-1 and TRBJ1-2; D might be TRBD1 (6 bases). CDR1 MGHDK and CDR2 SYGVNS come from the germline V gene. This CDR3 is 16 amino acids long. The V end was cut by 0 bases, the J end by 4 bases, with 15 bases between. CDR3 bases: TGTGCCAGCAGTGAATATGGGCTCAGGGGCATCTATGGCTACACCTTC. Encoded protein: CASSEYGLRGIYGYTF.

CDR3 bases: TGTGCCAGCAGCGATGGGGGGGCTCAGACCGGGGAGCTGTTTTTT. Translating it yields CASSDGGAQTGELFF. The chain is built from TRBV9 and TRBJ2-2; D may be TRBD2 (7 bases). This CDR3 comprises 15 residues. The V and J ends lost 3 bases and 5 bases respectively, with 14 bases between them. CDR1 is SGDLS, CDR2 YYNGEE, per germline.

The rearrangement links TRBV4-1 to TRBJ2-7; 14 nucleotides line up with TRBD2. Losses at the gene ends were 4 bases for V and 5 bases for J; bases not matched to a gene: 7. From germline, CDR1 is MGHRA and CDR2 YSYEKL. The CDR3 extends over 16 amino acids. CDR3 amino acids: CASSPGLAGARNEQYF. The CDR3, as DNA: TGCGCCAGCAGCCCGGGACTAGCGGGAGCTCGGAACGAGCAGTACTTC.

The count of this clone is one. V gene TRBV9 combines with J gene TRBJ2-5; 8 positions match TRBD2. J lost 4 bases, V lost 2 bases, and 7 bases had no gene match. The CDR3 totals 15 residues. Germline V gives CDR1 SGDLS, CDR2 YYNGEE. The CDR3 sequence is CASSVSGSAGETQYF. DNA for the CDR3: TGTGCCAGCAGCGTCAGCGGGAGTGCGGGAGAGACCCAGTACTTC.

The chain carries TRBV19 and TRBJ2-1; TRBD2 agrees at 15 bases. This CDR3 comprises 16 residues. V was pared by 11 bases and J by 8 bases, with 13 bases of the junction left unmatched. The germline gives CDR1 LNHDA, CDR2 SQIVND (reference sequence). CDR3 loop: CAVGKPGLAGGDEQFF. The CDR3 bases are TGTGCCGTAGGCAAACCGGGACTAGCGGGAGGAGATGAGCAGTTCTTC.

The chain uses TRBV28 and TRBJ1-1, with 7 bases lining up with TRBD1. The length of the CDR3 is 14 residues. Germline CDR1 reads MDHEN; CDR2 reads SYDVKM. The J segment lost 2 bases and the V segment lost 3 bases, leaving 3 bases of the junction unmatched. CDR3 residues: CASSFPGGNTEAFF. The CDR3 bases are TGTGCCAGCAGTTTTCCAGGGGGAAACACTGAAGCTTTCTTT.

The V gene is TRBV15, the J gene TRBJ1-5; TRBD1 agrees at 10 bases. The CDR3 has 15 residues. The J segment lost 5 bases and the V segment lost 6 bases, leaving 7 bases of the junction unmatched. Germline CDR1 LNHNV, CDR2 YYDKDF (reference sequence). The CDR3 nucleotides are TGTGCCACCAGTAAGGACAGGGGGAGAGATCAGCCCCAGCATTTT. Its protein product is CATSKDRGRDQPQHF.

The CDR3, as DNA: TGTGCCAGCAGTTTATCCGGCCCGTGGAGAACTAATGAAAAACTGTTTTTT. It yields the protein CASSLSGPWRTNEKLFF. This chain connects TRBV27 to TRBJ1-4; D not resolved. The CDR3 covers 17 residues. V lost 0 bases and J 1 base, leaving 12 bases between the germline ends. Germline V gives CDR1 MNHEY, CDR2 SMNVEV (reference sequence).

The CDR3, as DNA: TGCGCCAGCAGCCACACGATTTTGCTAGCGGGGGGCCGAGCTTACAATGAGCAGTTCTTC. It yields the protein CASSHTILLAGGRAYNEQFF. The V call is TRBV4-1, the J call TRBJ2-1; TRBD2 aligns across 11 bases. The V gene end was trimmed by 3 bases and the J gene end by 4 bases; junction bases not matched to a gene: 17. The CDR3 extends over 20 amino acids. The germline V gene has CDR1 MGHRA and CDR2 YSYEKL.

This clone was counted once. The rearrangement joins TRBV19 to TRBJ1-5; tentative D call: TRBD1 (5 bases). The CDR3 is made up of 16 amino acids. Looked up from germline, CDR1 is LNHDA and CDR2 is SQIVND (reference sequence). Trimming removed 2 bases at V and 5 bases at J, with 16 bases between. The CDR3 sequence is CASSIRGRVRYQPQHF. In DNA, the CDR3 is TGTGCCAGTAGTATACGTGGCAGGGTTAGGTATCAGCCCCAGCATTTT.

The CDR3 is CAISESEGLNTEAFF. Written as DNA, the CDR3 is TGTGCCATCAGTGAGTCTGAGGGATTGAACACTGAAGCTTTCTTT. The V and J genes are TRBV10-3 and TRBJ1-1; D uncertain. CDR1 is ENHRY and CDR2 is SYGVKD in the germline V gene. Trimming stripped 0 bases from V and 0 bases from J, with 8 bases between. The CDR3 runs 15 residues.

This chain connects TRBV5-3 to TRBJ2-2; weak D call: TRBD1 (6 bases). TRBV5-3 is noted as an ORF with a role that remains uncertain. This CDR3 has 15 amino acids. V was shortened by 2 bases and J by 4 bases, with 12 bases between the two germline ends. The CDR3, as DNA: TGTGCCAGAAGCTTAGTGGGGACATCCACCGGGGAGCTGTTTTTT. Its translation: CARSLVGTSTGELFF.

This rearrangement joins TRBV9 to TRBJ1-1; D might be TRBD1 (5 bases). The CDR3 is 16 residues long. From germline, CDR1 is SGDLS and CDR2 YYNGEE. The V gene lost 0 bases and the J gene lost 0 bases, with 12 bases spanning the gap. The CDR3 coding sequence is TGTGCCAGCAGCGTAGGGGGCAGCCCTATGAACACTGAAGCTTTCTTT. Translating it yields CASSVGGSPMNTEAFF. Drawing the rest from reference TRBV9 and TRBJ1-1, the complete variable domain is DSGVTQTPKHLITATGQRVTLRCSPRSGDLSVYWYQQSLDQGLQFLIQYYNGEERAKGNILERFSAQQFPDLHSELNLSSLELGDSALYFCASSVGGSPMNTEAFFGQGTRLTVV.

V is TRBV30 and J is TRBJ2-3; 11 nucleotides match TRBD2. The germline V gene encodes CDR1 GTSNPN and CDR2 SVGIG (reference sequence). With 4 bases clipped from V and 2 bases from J, the junction kept 5 bases outside the gene matches. The CDR3 loop spans 15 amino acids. The CDR3 DNA sequence: TGTGCCTGGACCCCGGGACTAGCGGACACAGATACGCAGTATTTT. It yields the protein CAWTPGLADTDTQYF.

Only one count was recorded for this clone. V is TRBV4-2 and J is TRBJ1-5, with D perhaps matching TRBD1 (6 bases). Germline CDR1 reads LGHNA; CDR2 reads YNFKEQ. The CDR3 has 15 amino acids. With 3 bases removed from V and 0 bases from J, the gap between germline ends came to 9 bases. CDR3 in amino acids: CASSHDRYSNQPQHF. The CDR3 DNA reads as TGTGCCAGCAGCCACGACAGGTATAGCAATCAGCCCCAGCATTTT.

The chain links TRBV5-5 to TRBJ1-2; D may be TRBD1 (6 bases). The germline V gene encodes CDR1 SGHKS and CDR2 YYEKEE (reference sequence). V was shortened by 0 bases and J by 2 bases, with 8 bases between the two germline ends. The CDR3 covers 14 residues. Here the CDR3 reads CASSLVTGNYGYTF. The DNA for the CDR3 is TGTGCCAGCAGCTTGGTTACAGGGAACTATGGCTACACCTTC.

This chain connects TRBV13 to TRBJ2-5; TRBD2 is a possible D gene (6 bases). V gave up 4 bases and J gave up 2 bases, with 8 bases separating them. The CDR3 totals 13 residues. The germline V gene encodes CDR1 PRHDT and CDR2 FYEKMQ (reference sequence). The CDR3 DNA reads TGTGCCAGCAGCTACGGGGGACAAGAGACCCAGTACTTC. It is translated as CASSYGGQETQYF.

The rearrangement links TRBV4-1 to TRBJ2-3; 10 bases fit TRBD2. The CDR3 runs 19 residues. Germline V CDR1 and CDR2: MGHRA, YSYEKL. After removal of 1 base from V and 0 bases from J, the junction contained 10 bases not matched to a gene. The CDR3 DNA is TGCGCCAGCAGCCAAGCTTCCGGGACTAGCGACCCTAGCACAGATACGCAGTATTTT. Encoded protein: CASSQASGTSDPSTDTQYF.

This chain joins TRBV28 and TRBJ2-7; 7 bases align to TRBD2. The germline V gene encodes CDR1 MDHEN and CDR2 SYDVKM. This CDR3 has 17 residues. With V trimmed by 8 bases and J by 7 bases, 23 bases remained unmatched. The CDR3 sequence: CASESGSGPRVLREQYF. The CDR3 DNA reads TGTGCCAGCGAATCAGGTAGCGGGCCACGTGTACTACGAGAGCAGTACTTC. The entire variable domain, with the rest obtained from reference TRBV28 and TRBJ2-7, is as follows: DVKVTQSSRYLVKRTGEKVFLECVQDMDHENMFWYRQDPGLGLRLIYFSYDVKMKEKGDIPEGYSVSREKKERFSLILESASTNQTSMYLCASESGSGPRVLREQYFGPGTRLTVT.